These 6 T cell receptor beta chains share one sample of origin, sequenced in a study of cytomegalovirus exposure and HLA in healthy donors. Sequenced by immunoSEQ multiplex PCR; TCRdb stores in-frame clones only, minus some. The sample lists approximately 300,000 clones; just over 85% were seen once. The sequencing input was PBMCs. The receptors stem from a woman aged 18-35 years in good health and CMV-seronegative.

This sequence joins TRBV19 and TRBJ1-1, with unresolved D. This CDR3 is built from 14 residues. V dropped 4 bases and J dropped 3 bases, with 12 bases sitting between them. The germline V gene encodes CDR1 LNHDA and CDR2 SQIVND (reference sequence). The CDR3 region has the DNA TGTGCCAGTAGTACAGAGTCGGGGTACACTGAAGCTTTCTTT. It is translated as CASSTESGYTEAFF.

The chain recombines TRBV6-6 with TRBJ1-1; D perhaps matches TRBD1 (6 bases). Trimming cost V 7 bases and J 1 base, with 13 bases left between them. The CDR3 is 14 amino acids. The germline V gene has CDR1 MNHNY and CDR2 SVGAGI (reference sequence). DNA of the CDR3: TGTGCCAGCAAAAGGACAGATACGAACACTGAAGCTTTCTTT. This encodes CASKRTDTNTEAFF.

The J gene is TRBJ1-4, the V gene TRBV2; D is unclear. CDR3 length: 12 amino acids. Germline V gives CDR1 SNHLY, CDR2 FYNNEI. V lost 9 bases, J lost 2 bases, and 7 bases lay in between. CDR3 DNA sequence: TGTGCCAGGGGAGGCACTAATGAAAAACTGTTTTTT. This translates into CARGGTNEKLFF.

This sequence joins TRBV6-1 and TRBJ1-2; 9 bases are shared with TRBD1. Looked up from germline, CDR1 is MNHNS and CDR2 is SASEGT. The J segment lost 3 bases and the V segment lost 4 bases, leaving 9 bases of the junction unmatched. The CDR3 totals 16 residues. DNA of the CDR3: TGTGCCAGCAGTGTCCTACAGGGGGCTGAGTACTATGGCTACACCTTC. This translates into CASSVLQGAEYYGYTF.

This clone was detected once. The genes are TRBV27 and TRBJ2-2; 9 bases line up with TRBD1. This CDR3 comprises 15 residues. Trimming took 0 bases from V and 5 from J; bases not matched to a gene: 1. Germline V gene sequence: CDR1 MNHEY, CDR2 SMNVEV (reference sequence). The DNA for the CDR3 is TGTGCCAGCAGTTTATCAGGGACAGGGACCGGGGAGCTGTTTTTT. Its translation: CASSLSGTGTGELFF.

The rearrangement joins TRBV5-1 to TRBJ2-7; D perhaps matches TRBD2 (5 bases). The ends were cut back, 0 bases at V and 2 bases at J, with 15 bases in the middle. CDR1 and CDR2 from the germline V gene are SGHRS and YFSETQ. The CDR3 length is 16 residues. CDR3 DNA: TGCGCCAGCAGCTTGGCCCCGGCGGGCGGTCCCTACGAGCAGTACTTC. Translation: CASSLAPAGGPYEQYF.